This TCR beta chain is drawn from a study of blood T cell repertoires in COVID-19. Study overall: COVID-19 samples from acute and convalescent phases originated in the United States, Italy and Spain.

Original data processing: Reference gene primers were amplified, and this amplification served to estimate nucleated cell counts. The table came from immunoSEQ multiplex PCR; TCRdb's copy has only in-frame clones and leaves some out. That table supplies the V and J calls and clone size; D and trimming were determined from the DNA. Of roughly 330,000 clones listed, just over 85% are singletons. Individuals aged roughly 18 to 90 years were recruited from around 22 US areas. Germline CDR1 reads KGHSH; CDR2 reads LQKENI. V lost 3 bases, J lost 2 bases, and 9 bases stayed unmatched. This CDR3 is 17 amino acids long.

The V gene is TRBV18, the J gene TRBJ1-2; 10 bases align to TRBD1. The receptor was isolated from a young woman who had recovered from COVID-19. Sample: PBMCs or T cells enriched from blood (not recorded which). CDR3 region: CASSPLRQGATNYGYTF. CDR3 coding DNA: TGTGCCAGCTCACCCCTGAGACAGGGGGCTACCAACTATGGCTACACCTTC. Full variable domain (remainder filled in from reference TRBV18 and TRBJ1-2): NAGVMQNPRHLVRRRGQEARLRCSPMKGHSHVYWYRQLPEEGLKFMVYLQKENIIDESGMPKERFSAEFPKEGPSILRIQQVVRGDSAAYFCASSPLRQGATNYGYTFGSGTRLTVV.